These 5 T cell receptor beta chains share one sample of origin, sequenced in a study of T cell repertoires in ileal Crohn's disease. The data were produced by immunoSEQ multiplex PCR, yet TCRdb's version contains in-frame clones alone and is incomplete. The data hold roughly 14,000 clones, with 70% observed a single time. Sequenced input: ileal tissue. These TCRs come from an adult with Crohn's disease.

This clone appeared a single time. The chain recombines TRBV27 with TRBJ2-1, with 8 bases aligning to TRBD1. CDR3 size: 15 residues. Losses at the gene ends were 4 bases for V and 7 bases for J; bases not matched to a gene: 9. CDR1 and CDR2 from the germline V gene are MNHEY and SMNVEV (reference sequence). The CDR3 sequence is CASSYQGASKNEQFF. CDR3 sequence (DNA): TGTGCCAGCAGTTATCAGGGGGCGTCGAAGAATGAGCAGTTCTTC.

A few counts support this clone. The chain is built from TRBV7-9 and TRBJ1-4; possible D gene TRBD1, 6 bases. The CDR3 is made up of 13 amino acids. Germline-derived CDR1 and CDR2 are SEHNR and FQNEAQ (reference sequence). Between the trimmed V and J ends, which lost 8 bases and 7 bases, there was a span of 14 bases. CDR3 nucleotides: TGTGCCAGCCAGCGGGGGGCCGGTGAAAAACTGTTTTTT. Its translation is CASQRGAGEKLFF. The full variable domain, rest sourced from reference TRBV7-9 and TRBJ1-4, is DTGVSQNPRHKITKRGQNVTFRCDPISEHNRLYWYRQTLGQGPEFLTYFQNEAQLEKSRLLSDRFSAERPKGSFSTLEIQRTEQGDSAMYLCASQRGAGEKLFFGSGTQLSVL.

For the CDR3, the DNA is TGCAGCGTTGAAGGGCTGGGGGGGTCTGAAGCTTTCTTT. It codes for CSVEGLGGSEAFF. The rearrangement joins TRBV29-1 to TRBJ1-1; tentative D call: TRBD1 (5 bases). CDR1 and CDR2 from the germline V gene are SQVTM and ANQGSEA. Trimming removed 1 base from V and 6 bases from J, with 12 bases in between. The CDR3 covers 13 residues.

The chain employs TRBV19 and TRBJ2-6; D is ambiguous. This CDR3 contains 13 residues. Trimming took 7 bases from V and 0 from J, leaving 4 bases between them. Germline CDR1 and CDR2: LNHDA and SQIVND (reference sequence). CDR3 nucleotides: TGTGCCAGTAAGGGCTCTGGGGCCAACGTCCTGACTTTC. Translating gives CASKGSGANVLTF. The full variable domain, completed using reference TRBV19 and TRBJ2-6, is DGGITQSPKYLFRKEGQNVTLSCEQNLNHDAMYWYRQDPGQGLRLIYYSQIVNDFQKGDIAEGYSVSREKKESFPLTVTSAQKNPTAFYLCASKGSGANVLTFGAGSRLTVL.

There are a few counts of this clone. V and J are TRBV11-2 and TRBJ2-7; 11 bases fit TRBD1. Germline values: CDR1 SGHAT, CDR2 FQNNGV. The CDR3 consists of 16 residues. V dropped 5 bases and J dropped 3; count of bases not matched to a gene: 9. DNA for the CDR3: TGTGCCAGCAGCGCCCTGTCCGGGACAGGGGGCTACGAGCAGTACTTC. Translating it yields CASSALSGTGGYEQYF.